Shown below are 7 T cell receptor beta chains from a single sample sequenced in a study of CD8 T cells in Susac syndrome. The authors reverse transcribed roughly 0.5 to 1 ug RNA with random hexamers. MiXCR was run by TCRdb on the immunoSEQ multiplex PCR reads, yielding one entry per CDR3 protein. The repertoire holds more than 250,000 distinct CDR3 sequences, 92% seen once, with 0.065% in the top ten. Sequenced: CD4+ T cells from PBMCs. The receptors stem from a human donor with multiple sclerosis.

The J gene is TRBJ1-5, the V gene TRBV6-6, with D perhaps matching TRBD1 (5 bases). Trimming stripped 2 bases from V and 6 bases from J, with 17 bases between. Germline CDR1 and CDR2: MNHNY and SVGAGI (reference sequence). CDR3 length equals 16 residues. CDR3 loop: CASSYVTVPGGQPQHF. The CDR3 DNA follows: TGTGCCAGCAGTTACGTGACAGTGCCGGGGGGTCAGCCCCAGCATTTT.

The rearrangement joins TRBV6-1 to TRBJ1-4, with D maybe TRBD1 (5 bases). The germline V gene has CDR1 MNHNS and CDR2 SASEGT. The length of the CDR3 is 17 residues. The V and J ends lost 5 bases and 0 bases respectively, with 16 bases between them. The CDR3 loop reads CASSTGFGASTNEKLFF. The CDR3 DNA follows: TGTGCCAGCAGTACCGGCTTTGGGGCCTCAACTAATGAAAAACTGTTTTTT.

The chain joins TRBV10-3 to TRBJ1-1; TRBD1 matches 10 bases. CDR1 and CDR2 (germline): ENHRY, SYGVKD. This CDR3 region has 15 residues. The V and J ends lost 4 bases and 3 bases, in that order; junction bases with no gene match: 5. The CDR3 nucleotides read TGTGCCATCAGTGGCGGGACAGGGGTGGACACTGAAGCTTTCTTT. Protein product: CAISGGTGVDTEAFF.

The genes are TRBV9 and TRBJ2-1; 7 positions agree with TRBD1. The V gene end was trimmed by 4 bases and the J gene end by 6 bases; junction bases not matched to a gene: 10. This CDR3 comprises 15 residues. In germline, CDR1 is SGDLS, CDR2 YYNGEE. CDR3 loop: CASSPLDRVSNEQFF. The CDR3 region has the DNA TGTGCCAGCAGCCCCCTCGACAGGGTTTCCAATGAGCAGTTCTTC.

V and J are TRBV30 and TRBJ1-2; D may be TRBD1 (6 bases). Trimming pared 0 bases from V and 4 bases from J, leaving 6 bases between. This CDR3 is 12 amino acids long. Looked up from germline, CDR1 is GTSNPN and CDR2 is SVGIG (reference sequence). DNA for the CDR3: TGTGCCTGGAGTGTACAGGGCTATGGCTACACCTTC. Protein product: CAWSVQGYGYTF.

The CDR3 region has the DNA TGTGCCAGCAGTATCACAGGGGTGGCCACTGAAGCTTTCTTT. This gives the protein CASSITGVATEAFF. The V and J genes are TRBV28 and TRBJ1-1; 7 nucleotides line up with TRBD1. With 5 bases clipped from V and 4 bases from J, the junction kept 7 bases outside the gene matches. The germline V gene has CDR1 MDHEN and CDR2 SYDVKM. The CDR3 totals 14 residues.

The chain carries TRBV23-1 and TRBJ2-5; 7 positions agree with TRBD1. TRBV23-1 is identified as an open reading frame with a role that is uncertain. CDR3 length: 17 amino acids. With 0 bases clipped from V and 4 bases from J, the junction kept 11 bases outside the gene matches. The chain's CDR3 is CASSQSARGLKVETQYF. DNA for the CDR3: TGCGCCAGCAGTCAATCGGCGAGGGGGCTCAAGGTAGAGACCCAGTACTTC.